This T cell receptor beta chain was identified during a study of blood T cell repertoires in COVID-19 (dated by TCRdb to 2020 to 2021). With respect to the entire study: The collaborator samples originated in the United States, Italy and Spain and spanned the acute and convalescent phases of COVID-19. Where HLA class I and class II types were available, the types were taken from metadata supplied by the sample provider, not from assay-based typing. Deeply sampled blood TCRbeta repertoires from subjects exposed to, actively infected with, or recovered from COVID-19 were included in the dataset. Nearly every sample came with metadata listing a de-identified subject ID, COVID-19 status, age in years and sex. The prospective study material was composed of cDNA or gDNA derived from T cells, B-cell-depleted T cells, or PBMCs. The samples were drawn from the first 160 participants of the ongoing ImmuneRACE study and from over a thousand subjects provided by 6 global collaborators. The repertoires were released in a freely available public database meant as a resource for research on the immune response to SARS-CoV-2. General findings and caveats noted by the study authors: The amount of clinical and demographic metadata varied by source and participant and was provided uncurated.

The collaborating institutions used their own protocols to collect whole blood in K2EDTA tubes. For TCRbeta analysis, collaborator samples were shipped as frozen whole blood, as isolated PBMCs, or as DNA extracted from either sample type. For this clone: This clone's antigen is unknown. No much larger clone exists at a distance of one base, and base qualities are not known.

The CDR3 holds 12 amino acids from the cysteine to the phenylalanine. Here the CDR3 DNA is all that survives: 36 bases in frame from base 1. CDR1 and CDR2 are drawn from the germline V gene: SNHLY, FYNNEI. The junction carries 8 bases between V and J, which are trimmed by 7 bases and 2 bases respectively. TCRbeta CDR3 regions were amplified from genomic DNA using the immunoSEQ Assay, a bias-controlled multiplex PCR. On the study's bioinformatics: Within the assay, amplification of reference gene primers was used to estimate how many nucleated cells each sample contained. To quantify the absolute abundance of each unique TCRbeta CDR3 rearrangement, sequence reads were collapsed and filtered. Productive Simpson clonality was computed per sample as the square root of Simpson's diversity index over productive rearrangements. Entries here come from immuneACCESS through TCRdb and include only in-frame sequences with V and J called. Some clones fail to appear in such tables; in the studies checked, an unresolved V gene covers under half of the shortfall, and the cause of the remainder is unknown. That table gives V, J and clone size, and the DNA gave D and trimming. In this sample the table shows 250,000 to 300,000 clones, about 86% of which occur a single time. The ten most abundant clones make up approximately 4% of the sample.

The sequencing input was peripheral blood. The receptor was isolated from a man between 18 and 29 years old with active or convalescent COVID-19. The chain employs TRBV2 and TRBJ1-2; a weak D assignment points to TRBD1 (6 bases agree). The encoded CDR3 is CASTGTNYGYTF. The DNA sequence is given as TGTGCCAGCACTGGGACAAACTATGGCTACACCTTC.